These 5 T cell receptor beta chains share one sample of origin, sequenced in a study of blood T cell repertoires in COVID-19. Only in-frame clones appear in the TCRdb table, and some are missing; sequencing was by immunoSEQ multiplex PCR. The data contain around 380,000 clones, 81% of them singletons. Sequenced sample: peripheral blood. Source of these receptors: a human donor with acute or convalescent COVID-19. The donor label of this sample is uncertain.

This chain connects TRBV12-5 to TRBJ1-2; a weak D match, TRBD1 (5 bases). The CDR3 covers 15 residues. The germline CDR1 and CDR2 sequences are LGHNT and FRNRAP. Trimming took off 2 bases at V and 4 bases at J, with 14 bases between the two ends. In nucleotides, the CDR3 is TGTGCTAGTGGTTTGCCCCAGGGTGGCGGCTATGGCTACACCTTC. Translating it yields CASGLPQGGGYGYTF.

The gene calls are TRBV11-3 and TRBJ2-1, with TRBD1 matching 9 bases. Germline V lookup: CDR1 SGHNT, CDR2 YENEEA. The CDR3 is 15 residues long. The J segment lost 9 bases and the V segment lost 2 bases, leaving 8 bases of the junction unmatched. CDR3 sequence (DNA): TGTGCCAGCAGCTTAAGTTCGGGACAGGGCGGTGAGCAGTTCTTC. It translates to CASSLSSGQGGEQFF.

The chain joins TRBV7-6 to TRBJ2-7; possible D gene TRBD1, 6 bases. The CDR3 loop spans 13 amino acids. The V end lost 5 bases, the J end lost 4 bases, and 12 bases lay between the germline ends. The germline CDR1 and CDR2 sequences are SGHVS and FNYEAQ. The CDR3 DNA reads as TGTGCCAGCAGCCTCCAAGGGGGATACGAGCAGTACTTC. Translated: CASSLQGGYEQYF.

V and J are TRBV5-1 and TRBJ2-1, with D unresolved. V lost 2 bases to trimming and J lost 2 bases, with 8 bases between them. The CDR3 is 14 residues long. Germline lookup yields CDR1 SGHRS and CDR2 YFSETQ. CDR3 sequence reads: CASSLTATYNEQFF. The CDR3 region has the DNA TGCGCCAGCAGCTTAACTGCCACCTACAATGAGCAGTTCTTC.

This clone was detected many times. V usage is TRBV3-1 (or the pseudogene TRBV3-2) and J usage is TRBJ1-6, with 7 bases matching TRBD1. The CDR3 is 16 amino acids. Per the germline V gene, CDR1 is LGHDT and CDR2 is YNNKEL (reference sequence). Germline trimming cut 6 bases from V and 10 bases from J; bases unmatched to any gene: 15. In DNA form, the CDR3 reads TGTGCCAGCAGTCCACCCGGGACAGTAGGTCGGTCACCCCTCCACTTT. Translation gives CASSPPGTVGRSPLHF.